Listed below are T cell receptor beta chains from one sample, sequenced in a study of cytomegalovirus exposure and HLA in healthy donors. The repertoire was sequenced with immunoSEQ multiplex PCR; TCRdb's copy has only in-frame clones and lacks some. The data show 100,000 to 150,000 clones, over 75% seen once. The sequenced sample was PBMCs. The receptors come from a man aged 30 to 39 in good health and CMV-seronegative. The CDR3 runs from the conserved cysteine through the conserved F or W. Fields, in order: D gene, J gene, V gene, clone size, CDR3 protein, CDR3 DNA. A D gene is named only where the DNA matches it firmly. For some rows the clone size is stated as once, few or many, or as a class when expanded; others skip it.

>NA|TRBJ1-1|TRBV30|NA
CAWSVEVEAFF
TGTGCCTGGAGTGTGGAGGTTGAAGCTTTCTTT
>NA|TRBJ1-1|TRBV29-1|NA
CSVRDTEAFF
TGCAGCGTTCGGGACACTGAAGCTTTCTTT
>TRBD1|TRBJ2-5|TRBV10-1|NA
CASSDKGTEETQYF
TGCGCCAGCAGTGACAAAGGGACAGAAGAGACCCAGTACTTC
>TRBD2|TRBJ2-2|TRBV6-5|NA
CASSRSGTNTGELFF
TGTGCCAGCAGCCGTAGCGGGACGAACACCGGGGAGCTGTTTTTT
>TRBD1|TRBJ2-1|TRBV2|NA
CASTTGFNEQFF
TGTGCCAGCACGACAGGGTTCAATGAGCAGTTCTTC
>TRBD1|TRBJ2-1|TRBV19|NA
CASKFQGQGYNEQFF
TGTGCCAGTAAGTTCCAGGGACAGGGGTACAATGAGCAGTTCTTC
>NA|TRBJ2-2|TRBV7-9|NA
CASSFWGGTGELFF
TGTGCCAGCAGCTTCTGGGGAGGTACCGGGGAGCTGTTTTTT
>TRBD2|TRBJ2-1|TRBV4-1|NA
CASSQPLAGPYNEQFF
TGCGCCAGCAGCCAACCCCTAGCGGGGCCCTACAATGAGCAGTTCTTC
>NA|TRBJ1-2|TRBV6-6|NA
CASREVYGYTF
TGTGCCAGTCGAGAGGTATATGGCTACACCTTC
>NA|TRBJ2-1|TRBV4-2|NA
CASSHPQGGTYNEQFF
TGTGCCAGCAGCCACCCACAGGGCGGCACCTACAATGAGCAGTTCTTC
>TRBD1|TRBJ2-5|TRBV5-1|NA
CASSRQGQETQYF
TGCGCCAGCAGCCGACAGGGCCAAGAGACCCAGTACTTC
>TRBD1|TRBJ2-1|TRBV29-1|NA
CSVEGQGAGNVQFF
TGCAGCGTTGAAGGGCAGGGGGCAGGGAATGTGCAGTTCTTC
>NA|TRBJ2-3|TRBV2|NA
CASSEARSGTSTDTQYF
TGTGCCAGCAGTGAAGCGCGGAGCGGAACCTCCACAGATACGCAGTATTTT
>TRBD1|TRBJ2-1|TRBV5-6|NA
CASSYGQGEFF
TGTGCCAGCAGCTACGGACAGGGAGAGTTCTTC
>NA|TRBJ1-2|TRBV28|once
CASGTGPNYGYTF
TGTGCCAGCGGCACAGGTCCGAACTATGGCTACACCTTC
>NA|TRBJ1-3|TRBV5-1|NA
CASRPFTGPGNTIYF
TGCGCCAGCAGGCCGTTTACAGGGCCCGGAAACACCATATATTTT
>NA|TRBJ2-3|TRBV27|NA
CASSLGPGRVDTQYF
TGTGCCAGCAGTTTGGGGCCCGGTAGAGTGGATACGCAGTATTTT
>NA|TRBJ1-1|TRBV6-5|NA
CASSNNRRTEAFF
TGTGCCAGCAGTAATAACAGGCGGACTGAAGCTTTCTTT
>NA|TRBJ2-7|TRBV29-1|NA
CSVEAGSSYEQYF
TGCAGCGTTGAAGCGGGGAGTTCCTACGAGCAGTACTTC
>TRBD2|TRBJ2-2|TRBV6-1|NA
CASRGTSGSRGELFF
TGTGCCAGCAGGGGGACTAGCGGATCTCGTGGGGAGCTGTTTTTT
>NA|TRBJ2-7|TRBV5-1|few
CASSLVSNNYEQYF
TGCGCCAGCAGCTTGGTTTCAAACAACTACGAGCAGTACTTC
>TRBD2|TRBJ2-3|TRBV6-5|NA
CASSGGTSDSDTQYF
TGTGCCAGCAGTGGCGGGACTAGCGATTCAGATACGCAGTATTTT
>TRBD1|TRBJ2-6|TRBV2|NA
CATRRWDRGSSGANVLTF
TGTGCCACTCGACGATGGGACAGGGGAAGTTCTGGGGCCAACGTCCTGACTTTC
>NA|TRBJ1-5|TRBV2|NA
CASSELGGNYQPQHF
TGTGCCAGCAGTGAATTAGGCGGGAACTATCAGCCCCAGCATTTT
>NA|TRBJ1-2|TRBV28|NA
CASSLDITGGRLYGYTF
TGTGCCAGCAGTTTAGATATCACAGGAGGGAGACTCTATGGCTACACCTTC
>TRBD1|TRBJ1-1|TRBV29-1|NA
CSVEDLEGANTEAFF
TGCAGCGTTGAAGATCTTGAGGGGGCAAACACTGAAGCTTTCTTT
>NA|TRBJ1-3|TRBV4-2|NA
CASSLQGSGNTIYF
TGTGCCAGCAGCCTTCAGGGGTCTGGAAACACCATATATTTT
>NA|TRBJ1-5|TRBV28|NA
CASSLSGGSDQPQHF
TGTGCCAGCAGTTTATCGGGAGGGTCTGATCAGCCCCAGCATTTT
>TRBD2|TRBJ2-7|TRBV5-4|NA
CASGFPGGEQYF
TGTGCCAGCGGGTTCCCGGGAGGCGAGCAGTACTTC
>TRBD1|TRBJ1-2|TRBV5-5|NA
CASSFGDRDYGYTF
TGTGCCAGCAGCTTTGGGGACAGGGACTATGGCTACACCTTC
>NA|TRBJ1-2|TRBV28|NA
CASSLFAGPAYGYTF
TGTGCCAGCAGTTTATTTGCGGGGCCAGCCTATGGCTACACCTTC
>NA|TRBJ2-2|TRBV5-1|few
CASSPGLNTGELFF
TGCGCCAGCAGCCCGGGACTGAACACCGGGGAGCTGTTTTTT
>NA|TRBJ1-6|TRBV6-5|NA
CASSSGTPRTLHF
TGTGCCAGCAGCTCCGGGACACCTCGAACCCTCCACTTT
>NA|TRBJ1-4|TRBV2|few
CASMVQGIWEKLFF
TGTGCCAGCATGGTGCAGGGGATTTGGGAAAAACTGTTTTTT
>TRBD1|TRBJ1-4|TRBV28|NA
CASKDGTGNEKLFF
TGTGCCAGCAAGGACGGGACAGGAAATGAAAAACTGTTTTTT
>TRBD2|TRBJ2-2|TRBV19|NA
CASSMREVDTGELFF
TGTGCCAGTAGTATGCGGGAGGTTGACACCGGGGAGCTGTTTTTT
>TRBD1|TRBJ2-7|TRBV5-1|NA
CASARDSATYEQYF
TGCGCCAGCGCTCGGGACAGTGCCACCTACGAGCAGTACTTC
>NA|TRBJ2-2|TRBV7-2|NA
CASSLANSIYTGELFF
TGTGCCAGCAGCTTAGCGAACTCAATTTACACCGGGGAGCTGTTTTTT
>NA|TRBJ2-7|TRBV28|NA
CASSNTGIRFDEQYF
TGTGCCAGCAGCAACACAGGGATACGCTTCGACGAGCAGTACTTC
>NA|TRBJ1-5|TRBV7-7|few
CASSLAGEGFSNQPQHF
TGTGCTAGCAGCTTAGCCGGGGAGGGGTTTAGCAATCAGCCCCAGCATTTT
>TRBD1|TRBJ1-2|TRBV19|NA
CASSRGTEDYGYTF
TGTGCCAGTAGCAGGGGGACAGAGGACTATGGCTACACCTTC
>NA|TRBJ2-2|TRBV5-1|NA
CASSWTTSTGELFF
TGCGCCAGCAGCTGGACAACCTCAACCGGGGAGCTGTTTTTT
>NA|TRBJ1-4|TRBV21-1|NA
CASSDLTGGEKLFF
TGTGCCAGCAGCGATTTGACAGGGGGCGAAAAACTGTTTTTT
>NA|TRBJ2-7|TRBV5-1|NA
CASSLGSVTSREQYF
TGCGCCAGCAGCTTGGGTTCGGTAACCTCCCGCGAGCAGTACTTC
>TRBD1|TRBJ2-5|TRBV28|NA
CASSPRTGERQETQYF
TGTGCCAGCAGCCCCCGGACAGGGGAGCGCCAAGAGACCCAGTACTTC
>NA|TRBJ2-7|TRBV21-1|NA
CASSKSSSYRDNSCEQYF
TGTGCCAGCAGCAAAAGTTCGTCATACCGGGACAACTCTTGCGAGCAGTACTTC
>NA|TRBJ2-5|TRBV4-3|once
CASSPNILRGGRETQYF
TGCGCCAGCAGCCCCAATATTCTGAGGGGGGGGCGGGAGACCCAGTACTTC
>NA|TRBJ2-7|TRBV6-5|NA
CASSSNRETYEQYF
TGTGCCAGCAGTTCAAACAGGGAAACCTACGAGCAGTACTTC
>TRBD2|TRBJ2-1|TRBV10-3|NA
CAISEGGRDSNEQFF
TGTGCCATCAGTGAGGGAGGGAGGGATAGCAATGAGCAGTTCTTC
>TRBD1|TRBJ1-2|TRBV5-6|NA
CASSLDVRDRATGYTF
TGTGCCAGCAGCTTAGATGTTCGGGACAGGGCGACTGGCTACACCTTC